A single TCR beta chain is shown here with its context. As yet, its antigen is unknown. Time point in this sample: baseline pretreatment blood. Noted treatment: 15 Gy SBRT to primary tumor, nephrectomy 4 weeks later. After SBRT, blood was collected at 2 and 4 weeks, plus baseline. This renal cell carcinoma was of the clear cell type. Sequencing was performed with immunoSEQ multiplex PCR; in TCRdb, only in-frame clones are kept and a portion is missing. The repertoire holds 90,000 to 100,000 clones, with roughly 90% as singletons. This specimen comes from a study of radiation and T cells in renal cell carcinoma. Study details: Nephrectomy followed 15 Gy stereotactic body radiation by 4 weeks. Findings and caveats of the study: Top tumor clonotypes rose in blood 2 weeks post-radiation, then contracted.

The trim removed 8 bases at V and 3 bases at J, leaving 7 bases unmatched. This CDR3 comprises 13 residues. CDR1 SGHVS and CDR2 FNYEAQ come from the germline V gene. V is TRBV7-6 and J is TRBJ2-7; 7 nucleotides line up with TRBD2. The specimen comprised blood, sampled from a patient whose treatment included radiotherapy and nephrectomy. The receptor's source is a man aged 50 or older with renal cell carcinoma. CDR3 sequence (DNA): TGTGCCAGCGCCGTGGGGGGGATCTACGAGCAGTACTTC. It specifies CASAVGGIYEQYF.